The 14 T cell receptor beta chains below all came from one sample that was sequenced in a study of beta chain features in type 1 diabetes. Every bit of the isolated RNA underwent reverse transcription, so sequencing read expressed TCRB transcripts. The method was immunoSEQ multiplex PCR; TCRdb's version includes in-frame clones alone and lacks a portion of them. The data hold just over 450,000 clones, with approximately 28% observed a single time. What was sequenced was naive CD4+ T cells from blood. These receptors were collected from a man aged 18-30 years in good health.

This chain joins TRBV30 and TRBJ2-7, with 8 bases that match TRBD1. V shed 3 bases, J shed 5 bases, and the junction held 18 bases outside the gene matches. The CDR3 length is 17 residues. The germline CDR1 and CDR2 sequences are GTSNPN and SVGIG (reference sequence). The CDR3 DNA is TGTGCCTGGAGAACCGGGCAGGGGGCACTCCTAATCGACGAGCAGTACTTC. It translates to CAWRTGQGALLIDEQYF.

For the CDR3, the DNA is TGTGCCTGGAGTCGGGTTTCTGGGGCCAACGTCCTGACTTTC. This codes for CAWSRVSGANVLTF. The rearrangement uses TRBV30 and TRBJ2-6; D unresolved. Per germline, CDR1 GTSNPN and CDR2 SVGIG (reference sequence). The ends were cut back, 2 bases at V and 1 base at J, with 6 bases in the middle. This CDR3 is 14 amino acids long.

This rearrangement joins TRBV27 to TRBJ2-1, with 10 nucleotides matching TRBD2. Germline V CDR1 and CDR2: MNHEY, SMNVEV (reference sequence). The length of the CDR3 is 14 residues. J gave up 5 bases and V 7 bases, and 5 bases lay outside the gene matches. For the CDR3, the DNA is TGTGCCAGCACCAAGCGGGAGGGGGACAATGAGCAGTTCTTC. Translated: CASTKREGDNEQFF.

This clone was seen only a few times. The chain recombines TRBV7-2 with TRBJ2-1, with D possibly TRBD2 on 5 matching bases. The ends were cut back, 3 bases at V and 0 bases at J, with 6 bases in the middle. Germline CDR1 reads SGHTA; CDR2 reads FQGNSA. CDR3 length: 14 residues. CDR3 bases: TGTGCCAGCAGCTTTGGGAGCTCCTACAATGAGCAGTTCTTC. Protein sequence: CASSFGSSYNEQFF. Combining the CDR3 with reference TRBV7-2 and TRBJ2-1 gives the whole variable domain GAGVSQSPSNKVTEKGKDVELRCDPISGHTALYWYRQSLGQGLEFLIYFQGNSAPDKSGLPSDRFSAERTGGSVSTLTIQRTQQEDSAVYLCASSFGSSYNEQFFGPGTRLTVL.

This chain connects TRBV9 to TRBJ2-1, with TRBD1 identical over 7 bases. Germline assignment: CDR1 SGDLS and CDR2 YYNGEE. J gave up 2 bases and V 2 bases, and 4 bases lay outside the gene matches. The CDR3 runs to 15 residues. For the CDR3, the DNA is TGTGCCAGCAGCGTGCAGGGACAGACCTACAATGAGCAGTTCTTC. This gives the protein CASSVQGQTYNEQFF. Full variable domain (rest looked up from reference TRBV9 and TRBJ2-1): DSGVTQTPKHLITATGQRVTLRCSPRSGDLSVYWYQQSLDQGLQFLIQYYNGEERAKGNILERFSAQQFPDLHSELNLSSLELGDSALYFCASSVQGQTYNEQFFGPGTRLTVL.

This clone was seen a few times. The J gene is TRBJ2-7, the V gene TRBV7-9; TRBD1 agrees at 7 bases. Germline lookup yields CDR1 SEHNR and CDR2 FQNEAQ (reference sequence). Trimming removed 5 bases from V and 2 bases from J; junction bases left unmatched: 6. There are 14 residues in the CDR3. The CDR3, as DNA: TGTGCCAGCAGCCAAACAGGGGTTACCTACGAGCAGTACTTC. It encodes CASSQTGVTYEQYF.

There are a few counts of this clone. This chain links TRBV29-1 with TRBJ2-7; D unclear. Germline-derived CDR1 and CDR2 are SQVTM and ANQGSEA. This CDR3 spans 12 amino acids. The ends were cut back, 4 bases at V and 2 bases at J, with 9 bases in the middle. CDR3 loop: CSVVAGTYEQYF. Written as DNA, the CDR3 is TGCAGCGTTGTGGCCGGAACCTACGAGCAGTACTTC.

The rearrangement joins TRBV5-1 to TRBJ2-1; D not certain. This CDR3 spans 14 amino acids. From germline, CDR1 is SGHRS and CDR2 YFSETQ. V shed 6 bases and J shed 9 bases, with 19 bases lying between them. The DNA for the CDR3 is TGCGCCAGCATCCCTACCCCCTTAGGTCGTGAGCAGTTCTTC. It is translated as CASIPTPLGREQFF.

The V and J genes are TRBV7-9 and TRBJ2-7; TRBD1 matches at 9 bases. CDR3 length equals 13 residues. The ends lost 6 bases at V and 3 bases at J; junction bases unmatched: 3. Germline CDR1 and CDR2: SEHNR and FQNEAQ (reference sequence). The CDR3 spells CASRGQGLYEQYF. The CDR3 nucleotides read TGTGCCAGCAGGGGACAGGGACTCTACGAGCAGTACTTC.

The V and J genes are TRBV9 and TRBJ1-3; D not certain. The CDR3 sequence is 14 residues long. Trimming pared 0 bases from V and 2 bases from J, leaving 6 bases between. CDR1 is SGDLS and CDR2 is YYNGEE in the germline V gene. The CDR3 spells CASSVGQPGNTIYF. The CDR3, as DNA: TGTGCCAGCAGCGTAGGGCAGCCTGGAAACACCATATATTTT. The whole variable domain, remainder taken from reference TRBV9 and TRBJ1-3, is DSGVTQTPKHLITATGQRVTLRCSPRSGDLSVYWYQQSLDQGLQFLIQYYNGEERAKGNILERFSAQQFPDLHSELNLSSLELGDSALYFCASSVGQPGNTIYFGEGSWLTVV.

CDR3 in amino acids: CASRGAATVSTEAFF. CDR3 bases: TGTGCCAGCAGAGGGGCGGCTACTGTTTCCACTGAAGCTTTCTTT. The chain uses TRBV7-9 and TRBJ1-1; TRBD1 is a possible D gene (5 bases). The CDR3 has 15 amino acids. Trimming cost V 6 bases and J 4 bases, with 18 bases left between them. Germline CDR1 reads SEHNR; CDR2 reads FQNEAQ (reference sequence).

The rearrangement uses TRBV14 and TRBJ2-2, with D possibly TRBD1 on 6 matching bases. With 5 bases removed from V and 3 bases from J, the gap between germline ends came to 13 bases. The germline V gene encodes CDR1 SGHDN and CDR2 FVKESK. The length of the CDR3 is 15 residues. The CDR3 loop is CASSDTRGYTGELFF. For the CDR3, the DNA is TGTGCCAGCAGCGATACCAGGGGATACACCGGGGAGCTGTTTTTT.

The CDR3 region is CASSDRATNYGYTF. As DNA, the CDR3 is TGTGCCAGCAGTGACAGGGCGACTAACTATGGCTACACCTTC. The V and J genes are TRBV2 and TRBJ1-2; the D gene is possibly TRBD1 (5 bases). The ends were cut back, 3 bases at V and 0 bases at J, with 8 bases in the middle. The V gene's germline CDR1 is SNHLY and CDR2 FYNNEI. This CDR3 contains 14 residues.

The chain combines TRBV15 with TRBJ2-3; the D call may be TRBD1 or TRBD2 (5 bases each). Looked up from germline, CDR1 is LNHNV and CDR2 is YYDKDF (reference sequence). V gave up 4 bases and J gave up 0 bases, with 8 bases separating them. This CDR3 spans 14 amino acids. CDR3 nucleotides: TGTGCCACCAGCAAGGGACCGAGCACAGATACGCAGTATTTT. Residues: CATSKGPSTDTQYF.